Shown below are 27 T cell receptor beta chains from a single sample sequenced in a study of T cell responses to AZD1222 COVID-19 vaccine listed by TCRdb under 2021. Libraries were made using the immunoSEQ multiplex PCR assay. TCRdb provides this immuneACCESS table in a form limited to in-frame rearrangements. Some clones are lacking; in checked studies, under half of them reflect an unresolved V gene, and why the rest are absent is not known. This sample comprises about 74,000 clones, about 91% of them detected only once. Around 8% of the sample lies in the top ten. Sample time point, as interpreted from the label and publication: about 28 days (+/-7) after the second vaccine dose. Sequences were derived from peripheral blood, sampled 28 days after the second AZD1222 dose. The origin of the receptors is an adult who received the AZD1222 COVID-19 vaccine.

This chain links TRBV3-1 (or the pseudogene TRBV3-2) with TRBJ2-2; no reliable D call. The CDR3 contains 11 residues. CDR1 is LGHDT and CDR2 is YNNKEL in the germline V gene (reference sequence). V shed 7 bases and J shed 6 bases, with 6 bases lying between them. The CDR3 bases are TGTGCCAGCAACCGGGCCGGGGAGCTGTTTTTT. This encodes CASNRAGELFF.

The chain combines TRBV29-1 with TRBJ2-2, with TRBD2 matching over 7 bases. With 3 bases clipped from V and 1 base from J, the junction kept 2 bases outside the gene matches. This CDR3 has 14 residues. Germline lookup yields CDR1 SQVTM and CDR2 ANQGSEA. CDR3 amino acids: CSVEGGENTGELFF. The CDR3 DNA reads as TGCAGCGTTGAGGGAGGGGAGAACACCGGGGAGCTGTTTTTT.

The CDR3 DNA is TGTGCCAGTAGTGGGACCAAAGGAGAGACCCAGTACTTC. Translated, it gives CASSGTKGETQYF. This chain connects TRBV19 to TRBJ2-5; D possibly uses TRBD1 or TRBD2 (5 bases each). This CDR3 region has 13 residues. V shed 5 bases and J shed 4 bases, with 11 bases lying between them. The V gene's germline CDR1 is LNHDA and CDR2 SQIVND (reference sequence).

V and J are TRBV15 and TRBJ2-5; 8 positions agree with TRBD2. CDR1 LNHNV and CDR2 YYDKDF come from the germline V gene (reference sequence). This CDR3 region has 13 residues. The V segment lost 6 bases and the J segment 4 bases; nucleotides outside the gene matches: 4. CDR3: CATRNGRAETQYF. The DNA of the CDR3 is TGTGCCACCAGAAACGGGAGGGCAGAGACCCAGTACTTC.

The chain is built from TRBV29-1 and TRBJ1-2; 8 nucleotides align to TRBD1. Germline CDR1 and CDR2: SQVTM and ANQGSEA. This CDR3 comprises 16 residues. J was trimmed by 4 bases and V by 2 bases; bases with no gene match: 12. CDR3 DNA sequence: TGCAGCGTTGAATACGTAGAGACAGGGGCGCGCTATGGCTACACCTTC. Residues: CSVEYVETGARYGYTF.

The V and J genes are TRBV28 and TRBJ1-4, with unresolved D. The V end was cut by 3 bases, the J end by 5 bases, with 7 bases between. The germline V gene has CDR1 MDHEN and CDR2 SYDVKM. The CDR3 contains 13 residues. The CDR3 sequence: CASSFYRNEKLFF. For the CDR3, the DNA is TGTGCCAGCAGTTTTTACAGAAATGAAAAACTGTTTTTT.

This sequence joins TRBV5-1 and TRBJ2-7, with TRBD2 identical over 11 bases. The CDR3 runs 13 residues. Per the germline V gene, CDR1 is SGHRS and CDR2 is YFSETQ. J lost 7 bases, V lost 0 bases, and 0 bases had no gene match. The DNA of the CDR3 is TGCGCCAGCAGCTTGGGACTAGCGGGAGAGCAGTACTTC. Protein: CASSLGLAGEQYF. The full variable domain, its missing parts supplied by reference TRBV5-1 and TRBJ2-7, is KAGVTQTPRYLIKTRGQQVTLSCSPISGHRSVSWYQQTPGQGLQFLFEYFSETQRNKGNFPGRFSGRQFSNSRSEMNVSTLELGDSALYLCASSLGLAGEQYFGPGTRLTVT.

This clone was seen once. The chain recombines TRBV5-1 with TRBJ2-7; the D gene is possibly TRBD1 (6 bases). The V gene's germline CDR1 is SGHRS and CDR2 YFSETQ. The CDR3 has 15 amino acids. Trimming cost V 4 bases and J 0 bases, with 14 bases left between them. Written as DNA, the CDR3 is TGCGCCAGCAGCCCCCAGGGGCTCAGCTCCTACGAGCAGTACTTC. Translation: CASSPQGLSSYEQYF. Filled out from reference TRBV5-1 and TRBJ2-7, the complete variable domain reads KAGVTQTPRYLIKTRGQQVTLSCSPISGHRSVSWYQQTPGQGLQFLFEYFSETQRNKGNFPGRFSGRQFSNSRSEMNVSTLELGDSALYLCASSPQGLSSYEQYFGPGTRLTVT.

The chain combines TRBV14 with TRBJ1-2; a weak D match, TRBD1 (6 bases). The CDR3 covers 17 residues. V was trimmed by 2 bases and J by 7 bases, leaving 23 bases between them. Per germline, CDR1 SGHDN and CDR2 FVKESK. CDR3 sequence: CASSQRRFGGPEGGYTF. In DNA form, the CDR3 reads TGTGCCAGCAGCCAACGACGCTTCGGGGGCCCCGAAGGTGGCTACACCTTC. Using reference TRBV14 and TRBJ1-2 for the parts outside the CDR3, the full variable domain is EAGVTQFPSHSVIEKGQTVTLRCDPISGHDNLYWYRRVMGKEIKFLLHFVKESKQDESGMPNNRFLAERTGGTYSTLKVQPAELEDSGVYFCASSQRRFGGPEGGYTFGSGTRLTVV.

The chain combines TRBV7-9 with TRBJ2-5, with D unclear. Germline V gene data show CDR1 as SEHNR and CDR2 as FQNEAQ (reference sequence). With 5 bases removed from V and 1 base from J, the gap between germline ends came to 11 bases. CDR3 length equals 14 residues. CDR3 amino acids: CASSVASAQETQYF. In DNA, the CDR3 is TGTGCCAGCAGCGTCGCCAGCGCCCAAGAGACCCAGTACTTC.

This chain joins TRBV3-1 (or the pseudogene TRBV3-2) and TRBJ1-5, with TRBD1 matching 8 bases. J was trimmed by 5 bases and V by 1 base; bases with no gene match: 7. This CDR3 contains 16 residues. Looked up from germline, CDR1 is LGHDT and CDR2 is YNNKEL (reference sequence). CDR3 sequence reads: CASSQGPGGPDQPQHF. The CDR3 nucleotides are TGTGCCAGCAGCCAAGGCCCAGGGGGCCCCGATCAGCCCCAGCATTTT.

This sequence joins TRBV19 and TRBJ2-7; 7 nucleotides line up with TRBD1. V lost 3 bases to trimming and J lost 6 bases; unmatched junction nucleotides: 14. This CDR3 region has 16 residues. Germline assignment: CDR1 LNHDA and CDR2 SQIVND (reference sequence). The CDR3: CASSIVLSTGSGEQYF. DNA for the CDR3: TGTGCCAGTAGTATTGTCCTTTCGACAGGGTCTGGCGAGCAGTACTTC. Variable domain in full (rest from reference TRBV19 and TRBJ2-7): DGGITQSPKYLFRKEGQNVTLSCEQNLNHDAMYWYRQDPGQGLRLIYYSQIVNDFQKGDIAEGYSVSREKKESFPLTVTSAQKNPTAFYLCASSIVLSTGSGEQYFGPGTRLTVT.

The rearrangement joins TRBV6-5 to TRBJ1-1; D not resolved. The germline V gene has CDR1 MNHEY and CDR2 SVGAGI. V was pared by 4 bases and J by 1 base, with 13 bases between. CDR3 length: 15 residues. The CDR3 loop reads CASSFGPGENTEAFF. Written as DNA, the CDR3 is TGTGCCAGCAGTTTCGGACCTGGGGAGAACACTGAAGCTTTCTTT.

This rearrangement joins TRBV5-1 to TRBJ2-3; D is unresolved. V lost 3 bases to trimming and J lost 4 bases, with 15 bases between them. CDR1 SGHRS and CDR2 YFSETQ come from the germline V gene. The CDR3 has 15 amino acids. The CDR3 bases are TGCGCCAGCAGCTGGACGGGTGGCCCCCCAGATACGCAGTATTTT. Translation: CASSWTGGPPDTQYF.

The CDR3 loop is CASSPAPGNNQPQHF. CDR3 in DNA: TGCGCCAGCAGCCCCGCCCCAGGAAACAATCAGCCCCAGCATTTT. This rearrangement joins TRBV5-1 to TRBJ1-5; D is undetermined. CDR1 and CDR2 (germline): SGHRS, YFSETQ. V shed 4 bases and J shed 3 bases, with 14 bases lying between them. This CDR3 has 15 residues.

The chain employs TRBV19 and TRBJ1-1; D is perhaps TRBD1 (6 bases). Germline V gene sequence: CDR1 LNHDA, CDR2 SQIVND (reference sequence). Trimming stripped 8 bases from V and 5 bases from J, with 12 bases between. The CDR3 totals 12 residues. CDR3 in amino acids: CASSTGRTEAFF. CDR3 nucleotides: TGTGCCAGTTCGACAGGTCGGACTGAAGCTTTCTTT.

V gene TRBV4-3 combines with J gene TRBJ1-5; D uncertain. The ends were cut back, 3 bases at V and 0 bases at J, with 9 bases in the middle. The V gene's germline CDR1 is LGHNA and CDR2 YSLEER. The CDR3 totals 15 residues. The CDR3 spells CASSQGTASNQPQHF. In nucleotides, the CDR3 is TGCGCCAGCAGCCAGGGTACAGCTAGCAATCAGCCCCAGCATTTT.

This clone has a handful of counts. V is TRBV5-4 and J is TRBJ2-5, with a tentative D call TRBD2 (5 bases). There are 14 residues in the CDR3. V dropped 1 base and J dropped 5 bases, with 12 bases sitting between them. Germline V CDR1 and CDR2: SGHNT, YYREEE (reference sequence). This chain's CDR3 is CASSLRVRGETQYF. CDR3 in DNA: TGTGCCAGCAGCTTGCGGGTCAGAGGGGAGACCCAGTACTTC.

This clone was detected once. The rearrangement uses TRBV6-5 and TRBJ1-6, with D unclear. V was trimmed by 5 bases and J by 6 bases, leaving 5 bases between them. CDR1 and CDR2 from the germline V gene are MNHEY and SVGAGI. The CDR3 runs to 12 residues. The CDR3 coding sequence is TGTGCCAGCAGTAACTTTAATTCACCCCTCCACTTT. Translated: CASSNFNSPLHF.

The chain links TRBV10-1 to TRBJ2-4, with D unclear. CDR1 and CDR2 from the germline V gene are WNHNN and SYGVQD (reference sequence). The CDR3 loop spans 13 amino acids. With 5 bases removed from V and 5 bases from J, the gap between germline ends came to 10 bases. CDR3 DNA sequence: TGCGCCAGCAGTCTTTCCGGAGAAAACATTCAGTACTTC. Its translation: CASSLSGENIQYF.

This rearrangement joins TRBV7-2 to TRBJ2-1; D tentatively reads TRBD1 or TRBD2 (5 bases each). Germline V gene data show CDR1 as SGHTA and CDR2 as FQGNSA. V was trimmed by 5 bases and J by 0 bases, leaving 17 bases between them. The CDR3 contains 17 residues. The CDR3 here is CASSLNPGTGSYNEQFF. The DNA of the CDR3 is TGTGCCAGCAGCCTAAACCCCGGGACGGGCTCCTACAATGAGCAGTTCTTC.

The rearrangement uses TRBV2 and TRBJ1-1; D is ambiguous. V shed 5 bases and J shed 0 bases, with 7 bases lying between them. The CDR3 has 13 amino acids. The germline V gene has CDR1 SNHLY and CDR2 FYNNEI. The CDR3 spells CASSIRMNTEAFF. The CDR3 bases are TGTGCCAGCAGTATAAGGATGAACACTGAAGCTTTCTTT. The entire variable domain, with the rest obtained from reference TRBV2 and TRBJ1-1, is as follows: EPEVTQTPSHQVTQMGQEVILRCVPISNHLYFYWYRQILGQKVEFLVSFYNNEISEKSEIFDDQFSVERPDGSNFTLKIRSTKLEDSAMYFCASSIRMNTEAFFGQGTRLTVV.

This clone was recorded only once. This chain connects TRBV6-5 to TRBJ2-7; 8 nucleotides match TRBD2. J lost 2 bases, V lost 6 bases, and 9 bases had no gene match. The CDR3 is 15 amino acids. In germline, CDR1 is MNHEY, CDR2 SVGAGI. CDR3 in amino acids: CASSPVVAGTYEQYF. The CDR3 DNA sequence: TGTGCCAGCAGCCCCGTGGTAGCGGGAACCTACGAGCAGTACTTC.

This chain joins TRBV9 and TRBJ2-5; 9 bases line up with TRBD2. This CDR3 has 16 amino acids. After removal of 1 base from V and 2 bases from J, the junction contained 6 bases not matched to a gene. Per germline, CDR1 SGDLS and CDR2 YYNGEE. The CDR3 here is CASSVLGLATQETQYF. Here the CDR3 DNA reads TGTGCCAGCAGCGTACTAGGACTAGCGACACAAGAGACCCAGTACTTC.

V and J are TRBV6-5 and TRBJ1-6, with unresolved D. V was clipped by 8 bases and J by 10 bases, with 12 bases between them. The V gene's germline CDR1 is MNHEY and CDR2 SVGAGI. The length of the CDR3 is 12 residues. As DNA, the CDR3 is TGTGCCAGCCGGGCAGGTGGCTCACCCCTCCACTTT. Its translation is CASRAGGSPLHF.

This chain connects TRBV5-1 to TRBJ2-5; TRBD1 agrees at 8 bases. V lost 4 bases and J lost 3; bases outside the gene matches: 8. Germline assignment: CDR1 SGHRS and CDR2 YFSETQ. CDR3 length equals 15 residues. This CDR3 is CASSRGAGGEETQYF. Here the CDR3 DNA reads TGCGCCAGCAGCCGCGGGGCAGGGGGCGAAGAGACCCAGTACTTC.

DNA of the CDR3: TGTGCCAGCCTCCGGACTAGCGGGAGCCCCGGGGAGCTGTTTTTT. It translates to CASLRTSGSPGELFF. The V gene is TRBV28, the J gene TRBJ2-2; 13 positions match TRBD2. With V trimmed by 8 bases and J by 6 bases, 6 bases remained unmatched. The CDR3 loop spans 15 amino acids. The germline CDR1 and CDR2 sequences are MDHEN and SYDVKM.